This TCR beta chain was documented in a study of read filtering for tumor transcriptome and immune sequencing. About the research overall: Patients were approximately 18 male and some 13 female, mean age about 65 years, range roughly 45 to 85. RNA-seq yielded only about 75 to 1,400 TCR reads, IR-seq about 3.5 to 11 million.

The study's findings and limits: The CD138-negative fraction was mixed bone marrow immune cells, not pure T cells. IR-seq captured clonotypes deeper and more reliably than RNA-seq.

This clonotype was detected ten times or more. What it binds is not known. Germline loops: CDR1 MNHEY, CDR2 SMNVEV (reference sequence). V was trimmed by 8 bases and J by 2 bases, leaving 15 bases between them. The CDR3 sequence is 15 residues long. Molecular barcoded adaptors covering alpha/delta and beta/gamma chains were used on around 370 ng RNA. Using its own MiXCR run on the reads, TCRdb lists one record per CDR3 protein. This sample has about 130,000 distinct CDR3 sequences, with 10% to 15% found just once. Specimen: a population of CD138-negative cells sorted from bone marrow. V gene TRBV27 combines with J gene TRBJ2-2; D could derive from TRBD1 or TRBD2 (5 bases each). This TCR was recovered from a donor aged 40 or over with multiple myeloma. The CDR3 sequence is CASGQKGRNTGELFF. The CDR3, as DNA: TGTGCCAGCGGACAAAAGGGACGAAACACCGGGGAGCTGTTTTTT.